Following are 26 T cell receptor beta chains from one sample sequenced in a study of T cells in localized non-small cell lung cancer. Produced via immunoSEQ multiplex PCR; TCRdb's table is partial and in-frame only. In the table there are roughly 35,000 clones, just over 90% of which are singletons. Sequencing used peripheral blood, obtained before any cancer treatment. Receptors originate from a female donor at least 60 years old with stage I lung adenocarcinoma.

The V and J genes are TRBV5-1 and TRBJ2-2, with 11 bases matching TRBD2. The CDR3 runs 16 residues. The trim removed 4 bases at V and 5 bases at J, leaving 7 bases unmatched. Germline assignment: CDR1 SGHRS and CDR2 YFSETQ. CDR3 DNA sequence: TGCGCCAGCAGCCCATTAGCGGGAGGGCGAACCGGGGAGCTGTTTTTT. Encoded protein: CASSPLAGGRTGELFF.

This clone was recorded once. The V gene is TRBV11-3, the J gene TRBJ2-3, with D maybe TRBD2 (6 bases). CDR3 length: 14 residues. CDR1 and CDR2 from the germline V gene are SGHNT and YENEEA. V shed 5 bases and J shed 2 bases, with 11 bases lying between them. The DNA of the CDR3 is TGTGCCAGCAGCGCGGGACGACTCACAGATACGCAGTATTTT. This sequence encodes CASSAGRLTDTQYF. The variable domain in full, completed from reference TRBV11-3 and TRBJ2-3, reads EAGVVQSPRYKIIEKKQPVAFWCNPISGHNTLYWYLQNLGQGPELLIRYENEEAVDDSQLPKDRFSAERLKGVDSTLKIQPAELGDSAVYLCASSAGRLTDTQYFGPGTRLTVL.

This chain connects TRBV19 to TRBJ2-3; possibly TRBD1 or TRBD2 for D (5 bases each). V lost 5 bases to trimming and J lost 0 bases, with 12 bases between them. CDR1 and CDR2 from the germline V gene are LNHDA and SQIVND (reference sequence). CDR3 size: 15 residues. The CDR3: CASSSGTLSTDTQYF. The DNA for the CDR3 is TGTGCCAGTAGTTCTGGGACGCTCAGCACAGATACGCAGTATTTT. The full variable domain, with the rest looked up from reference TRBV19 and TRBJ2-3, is DGGITQSPKYLFRKEGQNVTLSCEQNLNHDAMYWYRQDPGQGLRLIYYSQIVNDFQKGDIAEGYSVSREKKESFPLTVTSAQKNPTAFYLCASSSGTLSTDTQYFGPGTRLTVL.

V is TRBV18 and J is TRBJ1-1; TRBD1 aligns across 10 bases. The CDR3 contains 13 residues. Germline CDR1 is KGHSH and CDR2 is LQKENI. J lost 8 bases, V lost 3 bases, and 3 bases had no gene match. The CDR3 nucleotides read TGTGCCAGCTCACCGGACAGGGGGGGCGAAGCTTTCTTT. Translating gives CASSPDRGGEAFF.

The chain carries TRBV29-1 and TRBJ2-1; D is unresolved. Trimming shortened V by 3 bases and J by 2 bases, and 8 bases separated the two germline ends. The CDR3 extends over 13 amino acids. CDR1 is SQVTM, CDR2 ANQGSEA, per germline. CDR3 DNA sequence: TGCAGCGTTGACCGTTCTGCCTACAATGAGCAGTTCTTC. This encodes CSVDRSAYNEQFF.

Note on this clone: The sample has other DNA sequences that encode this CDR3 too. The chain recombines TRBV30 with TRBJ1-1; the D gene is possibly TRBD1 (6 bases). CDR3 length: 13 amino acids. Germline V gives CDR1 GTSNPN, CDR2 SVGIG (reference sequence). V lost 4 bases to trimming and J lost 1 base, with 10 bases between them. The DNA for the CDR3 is TGTGCCTGGACCCGGACAGCGAACACTGAAGCTTTCTTT. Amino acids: CAWTRTANTEAFF. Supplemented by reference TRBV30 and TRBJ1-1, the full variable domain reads SQTIHQWPATLVQPVGSPLSLECTVEGTSNPNLYWYRQAAGRGLQLLFYSVGIGQISSEVPQNLSASRPQDRQFILSSKKLLLSDSGFYLCAWTRTANTEAFFGQGTRLTVV.

The CDR3 sequence is CASYPSGRAKYIADTQYF. The CDR3 DNA reads TGTGCCAGTTACCCTAGCGGGAGGGCCAAGTATATCGCAGATACGCAGTATTTT. The gene calls are TRBV19 and TRBJ2-3; TRBD2 matches 12 bases. Germline loops: CDR1 LNHDA, CDR2 SQIVND (reference sequence). This CDR3 has 18 residues. After removal of 8 bases from V and 4 bases from J, the junction contained 16 bases not matched to a gene.

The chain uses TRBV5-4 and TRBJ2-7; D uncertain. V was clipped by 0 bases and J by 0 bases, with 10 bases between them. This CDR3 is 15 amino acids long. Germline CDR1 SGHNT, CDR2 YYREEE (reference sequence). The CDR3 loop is CASSLAGLSSYEQYV. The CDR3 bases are TGTGCCAGCAGCTTGGCCGGCCTGAGCTCCTACGAGCAGTACGTC.

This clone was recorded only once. CDR3 in DNA: TGCGCCAGCAGCCAAGCTATCCGGACTAGCGGGAGACCCACTAGCACAGATACGCAGTATTTT. Protein product: CASSQAIRTSGRPTSTDTQYF. This sequence joins TRBV4-1 and TRBJ2-3, with 13 bases fitting TRBD2. The V gene end was trimmed by 1 base and the J gene end by 0 bases; junction bases not matched to a gene: 13. Germline V gene data show CDR1 as MGHRA and CDR2 as YSYEKL. The CDR3 has 21 amino acids.

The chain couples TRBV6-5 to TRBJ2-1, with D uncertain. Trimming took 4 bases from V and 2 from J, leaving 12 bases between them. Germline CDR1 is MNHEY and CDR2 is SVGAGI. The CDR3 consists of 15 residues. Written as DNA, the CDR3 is TGTGCCAGCAGTTCTTCTCCTGGGACCTACAATGAGCAGTTCTTC. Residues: CASSSSPGTYNEQFF.

CDR3 nucleotide sequence: TGTGCCAGCAGCTTGAATACGGGGGGTACCGGGGAGCTGTTTTTT. As protein: CASSLNTGGTGELFF. The V gene is TRBV11-3, the J gene TRBJ2-2; TRBD2 aligns across 7 bases. Germline lookup yields CDR1 SGHNT and CDR2 YENEEA. The ends lost 3 bases at V and 5 bases at J; junction bases unmatched: 6. The CDR3 sequence is 15 residues long.

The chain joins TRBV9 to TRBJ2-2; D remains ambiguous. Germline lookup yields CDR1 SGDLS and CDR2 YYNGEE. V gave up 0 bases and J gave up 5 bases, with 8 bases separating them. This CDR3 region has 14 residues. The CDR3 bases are TGTGCCAGCAGCGTAGATTTAGGGACCGGGGAGCTGTTTTTT. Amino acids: CASSVDLGTGELFF.

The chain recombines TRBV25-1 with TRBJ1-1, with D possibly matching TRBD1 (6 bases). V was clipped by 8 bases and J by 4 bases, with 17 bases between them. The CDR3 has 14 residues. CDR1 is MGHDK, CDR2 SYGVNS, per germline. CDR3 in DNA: TGTGCCAGCTGGGGGATGGGGGCGAGCACTGAAGCTTTCTTT. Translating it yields CASWGMGASTEAFF.

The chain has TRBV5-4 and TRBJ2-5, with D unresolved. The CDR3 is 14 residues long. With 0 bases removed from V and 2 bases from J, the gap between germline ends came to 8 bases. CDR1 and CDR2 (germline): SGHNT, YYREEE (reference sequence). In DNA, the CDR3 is TGTGCCAGCAGCTTGGGGACGGCACAAGAGACCCAGTACTTC. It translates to CASSLGTAQETQYF.

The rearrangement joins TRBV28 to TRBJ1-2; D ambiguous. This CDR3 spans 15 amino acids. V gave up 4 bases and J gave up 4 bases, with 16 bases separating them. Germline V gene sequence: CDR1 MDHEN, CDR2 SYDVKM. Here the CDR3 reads CASSSRGIASYGYTF. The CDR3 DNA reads TGTGCCAGCAGTTCCCGCGGAATCGCATCCTATGGCTACACCTTC.

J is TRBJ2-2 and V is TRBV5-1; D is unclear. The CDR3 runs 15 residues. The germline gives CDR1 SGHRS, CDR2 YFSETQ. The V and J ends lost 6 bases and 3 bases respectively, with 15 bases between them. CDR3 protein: CASTSPGAYTGELFF. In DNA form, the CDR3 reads TGCGCCAGCACCTCCCCCGGAGCATACACCGGGGAGCTGTTTTTT.

The CDR3 protein is CASSQDSAISSYNEQFF. Here the CDR3 DNA reads TGTGCCAGCAGCCAAGATTCGGCCATCTCCTCCTACAATGAGCAGTTCTTC. V usage is TRBV14 and J usage is TRBJ2-1; unclear D gene. V dropped 0 bases and J dropped 0 bases, with 12 bases sitting between them. The CDR3 is made up of 17 amino acids. Germline CDR1 is SGHDN and CDR2 is FVKESK.

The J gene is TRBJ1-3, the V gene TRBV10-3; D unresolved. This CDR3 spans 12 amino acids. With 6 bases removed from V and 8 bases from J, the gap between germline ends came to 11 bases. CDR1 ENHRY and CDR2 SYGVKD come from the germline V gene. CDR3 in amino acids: CAIRTPSDTIYF. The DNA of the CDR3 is TGTGCCATCAGGACCCCCTCCGACACCATATATTTT.

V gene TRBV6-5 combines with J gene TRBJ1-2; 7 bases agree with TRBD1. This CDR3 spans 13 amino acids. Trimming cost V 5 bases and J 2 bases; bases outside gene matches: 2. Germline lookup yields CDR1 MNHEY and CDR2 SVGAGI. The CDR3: CASSTGQNYGYTF. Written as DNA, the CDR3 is TGTGCCAGCAGTACGGGACAGAACTATGGCTACACCTTC.

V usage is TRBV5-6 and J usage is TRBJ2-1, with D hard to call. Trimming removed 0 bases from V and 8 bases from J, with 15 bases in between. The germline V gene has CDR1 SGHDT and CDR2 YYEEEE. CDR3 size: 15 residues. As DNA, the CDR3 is TGTGCCAGCAGCTTGGTCGGTCAGGATGGGGATGAGCAGTTCTTC. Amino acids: CASSLVGQDGDEQFF.

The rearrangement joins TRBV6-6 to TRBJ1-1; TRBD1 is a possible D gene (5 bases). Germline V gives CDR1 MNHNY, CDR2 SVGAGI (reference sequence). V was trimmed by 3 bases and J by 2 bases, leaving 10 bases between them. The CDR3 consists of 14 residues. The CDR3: CASSYNGGNTEAFF. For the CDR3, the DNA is TGTGCCAGCAGTTATAACGGGGGTAACACTGAAGCTTTCTTT.

Here the CDR3 DNA reads TGTGCCAGCAGCAGCGGTCCAGAAGCTTTCTTT. This sequence encodes CASSSGPEAFF. The chain has TRBV6-6 and TRBJ1-1, with D unclear. The germline V and J ends were trimmed by 6 bases and 8 bases, with 10 bases remaining between them. The V gene's germline CDR1 is MNHNY and CDR2 SVGAGI (reference sequence). The CDR3 sequence is 11 residues long.

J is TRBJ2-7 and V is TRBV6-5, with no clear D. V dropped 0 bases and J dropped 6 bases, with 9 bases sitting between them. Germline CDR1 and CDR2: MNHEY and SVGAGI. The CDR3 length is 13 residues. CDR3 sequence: CASSYSSWAEQYF. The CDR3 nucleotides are TGTGCCAGCAGTTACTCGTCTTGGGCCGAGCAGTACTTC.

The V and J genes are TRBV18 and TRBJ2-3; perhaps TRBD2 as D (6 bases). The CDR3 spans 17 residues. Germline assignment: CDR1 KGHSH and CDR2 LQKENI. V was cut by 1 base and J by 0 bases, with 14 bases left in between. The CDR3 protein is CASSPQSAGYSTDTQYF. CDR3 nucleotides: TGTGCCAGCTCACCACAATCAGCGGGTTATAGCACAGATACGCAGTATTTT.

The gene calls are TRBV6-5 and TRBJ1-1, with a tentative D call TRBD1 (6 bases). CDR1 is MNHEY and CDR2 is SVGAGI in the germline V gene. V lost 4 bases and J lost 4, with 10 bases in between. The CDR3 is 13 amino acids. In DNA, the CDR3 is TGTGCCAGCAGTTTACAGGGCCGCACTGAAGCTTTCTTT. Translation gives CASSLQGRTEAFF.

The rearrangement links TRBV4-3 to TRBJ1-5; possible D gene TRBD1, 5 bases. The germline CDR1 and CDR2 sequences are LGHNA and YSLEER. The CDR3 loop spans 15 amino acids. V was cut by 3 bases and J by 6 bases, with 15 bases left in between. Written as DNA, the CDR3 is TGCGCCAGCAGCCAGTCGACAGACCCCGGTCAGCCCCAGCATTTT. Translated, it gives CASSQSTDPGQPQHF.